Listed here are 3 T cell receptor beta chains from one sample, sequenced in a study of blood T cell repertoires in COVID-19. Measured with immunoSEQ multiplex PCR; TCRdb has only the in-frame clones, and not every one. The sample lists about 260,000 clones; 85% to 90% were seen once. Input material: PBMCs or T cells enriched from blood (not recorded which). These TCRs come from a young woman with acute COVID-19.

The CDR3: CASSLEVRTEQFF. CDR3 DNA sequence: TGTGCCAGCAGCTTAGAAGTTAGAACGGAGCAGTTCTTC. This sequence joins TRBV7-9 and TRBJ2-1, with D uncertain. V lost 1 base to trimming and J lost 10 bases, with 11 bases between them. In germline, CDR1 is SEHNR, CDR2 FQNEAQ (reference sequence). CDR3 length: 13 residues.

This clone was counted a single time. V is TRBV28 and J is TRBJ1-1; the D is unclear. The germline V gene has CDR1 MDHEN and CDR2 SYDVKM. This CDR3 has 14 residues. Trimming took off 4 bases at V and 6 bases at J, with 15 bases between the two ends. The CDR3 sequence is CASSSRIIASEAFF. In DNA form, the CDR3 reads TGTGCCAGCAGTTCTCGGATTATAGCTTCTGAAGCTTTCTTT. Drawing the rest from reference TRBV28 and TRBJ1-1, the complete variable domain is DVKVTQSSRYLVKRTGEKVFLECVQDMDHENMFWYRQDPGLGLRLIYFSYDVKMKEKGDIPEGYSVSREKKERFSLILESASTNQTSMYLCASSSRIIASEAFFGQGTRLTVV.

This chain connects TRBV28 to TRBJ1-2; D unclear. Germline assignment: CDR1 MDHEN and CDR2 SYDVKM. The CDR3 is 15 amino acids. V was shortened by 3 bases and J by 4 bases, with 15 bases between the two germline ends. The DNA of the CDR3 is TGTGCCAGCAGTTTCCAAATCGGCGGCAGCTATGGCTACACCTTC. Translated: CASSFQIGGSYGYTF.